There are many counts of the clone carrying this TCR beta chain. The CDR3 is made up of 14 amino acids. Germline lookup yields CDR1 MNHEY and CDR2 SVGAGI. V dropped 5 bases and J dropped 3; count of bases not matched to a gene: 5. TCRdb reprocessed the 5' RACE reads via MiXCR and lists one record per CDR3 protein. This table has 45,000 to 55,000 distinct CDR3 sequences, approximately 5.7% appearing once. The sample comes from a study of spatial heterogeneity in lung cancer. The sample's time point: sample taken at primary tumor resection. The donor population consisted of approximately 70 patients with untreated, early-stage non-small cell lung cancer.

The chain has TRBV6-5 and TRBJ2-7; the match to TRBD2 covers 9 bases. This sequence was found in a male donor with early-stage non-small cell lung cancer. The sample here was PBMCs, taken at surgery. CDR3 in DNA: TGTGCCAGCAGTCGACTAGCGGACTTCTACGAGCAGTACTTC. Translating gives CASSRLADFYEQYF.